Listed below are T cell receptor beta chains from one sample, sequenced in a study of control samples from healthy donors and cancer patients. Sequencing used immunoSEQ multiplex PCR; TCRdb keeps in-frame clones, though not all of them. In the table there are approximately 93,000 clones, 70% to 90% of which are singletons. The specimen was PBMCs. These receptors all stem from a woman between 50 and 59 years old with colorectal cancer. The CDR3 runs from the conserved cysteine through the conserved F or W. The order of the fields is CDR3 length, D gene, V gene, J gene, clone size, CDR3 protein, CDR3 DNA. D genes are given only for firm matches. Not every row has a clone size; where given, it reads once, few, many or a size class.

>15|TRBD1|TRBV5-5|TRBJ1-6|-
CASSNIQGYNSPLHF
TGTGCCAGCAGCAATATACAGGGGTATAATTCACCCCTCCACTTT
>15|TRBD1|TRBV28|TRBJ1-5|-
CASSRTGLVGQPQHF
TGTGCCAGCAGTCGGACAGGCCTCGTAGGTCAGCCCCAGCATTTT
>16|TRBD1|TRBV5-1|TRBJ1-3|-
CASSLGDRGRGNTIYF
TGCGCCAGCAGCTTAGGAGACAGGGGGAGAGGAAACACCATATATTTT
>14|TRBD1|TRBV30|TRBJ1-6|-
CAWSVQGANSPLHF
TGTGCCTGGAGTGTACAGGGGGCTAATTCACCCCTCCACTTT
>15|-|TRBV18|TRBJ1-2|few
CASSPMAGLNYGYTF
TGTGCCAGCTCACCAATGGCAGGGTTAAACTATGGCTACACCTTC
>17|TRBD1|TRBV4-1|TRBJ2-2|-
CASSQEPATGGTGELFF
TGCGCCAGCAGCCAAGAACCTGCGACAGGGGGCACCGGGGAGCTGTTTTTT
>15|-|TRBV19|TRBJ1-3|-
CASSRDTLSGNTIYF
TGTGCCAGTAGTCGGGACACCCTCTCTGGAAACACCATATATTTT
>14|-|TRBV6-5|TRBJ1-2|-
CASRKTGTNYGYTF
TGTGCCAGCAGGAAGACAGGAACTAACTATGGCTACACCTTC
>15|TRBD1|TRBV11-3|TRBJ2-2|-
CASSSGQEVTGELFF
TGTGCCAGCAGCTCGGGACAGGAGGTCACCGGGGAGCTGTTTTTT
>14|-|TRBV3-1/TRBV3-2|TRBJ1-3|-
CASSKRGTGNTIYF
TGTGCCAGCAGCAAAAGGGGGACGGGAAACACCATATATTTT
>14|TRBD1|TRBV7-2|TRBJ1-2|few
CASSLPGGDYGYTF
TGTGCCAGCAGCCTCCCAGGGGGGGACTATGGCTACACCTTC
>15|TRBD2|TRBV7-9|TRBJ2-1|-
CASSPSGGAGYEQFF
TGTGCCAGCAGTCCCAGCGGGGGGGCCGGCTATGAGCAGTTCTTC
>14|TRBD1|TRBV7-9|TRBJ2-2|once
CASSPQGYAGELFF
TGTGCCAGCAGTCCACAGGGGTACGCCGGGGAGCTGTTTTTT
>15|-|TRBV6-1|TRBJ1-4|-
CASSEQPATNEKLFF
TGTGCCAGCAGTGAACAGCCTGCAACTAATGAAAAACTGTTTTTT
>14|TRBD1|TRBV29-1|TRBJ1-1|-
CSVKPGGQNTEAFF
TGCAGCGTTAAGCCAGGGGGCCAGAACACTGAAGCTTTCTTT
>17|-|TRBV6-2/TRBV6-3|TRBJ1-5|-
CASSTLKGPRGNQPQHF
TGTGCCAGCAGTACTCTAAAGGGACCCCGGGGCAATCAGCCCCAGCATTTT
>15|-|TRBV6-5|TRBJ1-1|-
CASSYSGGLNTEAFF
TGTGCCAGCAGTTACTCAGGAGGTTTGAACACTGAAGCTTTCTTT
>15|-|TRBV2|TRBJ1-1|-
CASSEPWGANTEAFF
TGTGCCAGCAGTGAACCTTGGGGGGCGAACACTGAAGCTTTCTTT
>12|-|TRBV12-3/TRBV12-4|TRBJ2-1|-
CASSFPYNEQFF
TGTGCCAGCAGTTTTCCCTACAATGAGCAGTTCTTC
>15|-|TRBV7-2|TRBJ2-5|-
CASSLYFTAQETQYF
TGTGCCAGCAGCTTATATTTCACAGCGCAAGAGACCCAGTACTTC
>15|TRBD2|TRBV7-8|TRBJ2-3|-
CASSLVPSGADTQYF
TGTGCCAGCAGCTTAGTTCCTAGCGGGGCAGATACGCAGTATTTT
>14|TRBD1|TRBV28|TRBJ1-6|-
CASGGTANNSPLHF
TGTGCCAGTGGGGGGACAGCCAATAATTCACCCCTCCACTTT
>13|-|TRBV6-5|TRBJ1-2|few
CASSYSRASGYTF
TGTGCCAGCAGTTACTCCAGGGCCTCCGGCTACACCTTC
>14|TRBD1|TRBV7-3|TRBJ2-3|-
CASSFGQGGGTQYF
TGTGCCAGCAGCTTCGGACAGGGTGGTGGTACGCAGTATTTT
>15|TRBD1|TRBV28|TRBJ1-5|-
CASSSPTGSYQPQHF
TGTGCCAGCAGTTCACCGACAGGGTCGTATCAGCCCCAGCATTTT
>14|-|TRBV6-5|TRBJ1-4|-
CASRETGTNEKLFF
TGTGCCAGCAGAGAGACAGGCACGAATGAAAAACTGTTTTTT
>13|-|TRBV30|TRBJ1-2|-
CASTDGPGWGYTF
TGTGCCTCGACGGATGGTCCAGGGTGGGGCTACACCTTC
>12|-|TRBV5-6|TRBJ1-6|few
CASSTYNSPLHF
TGTGCCAGCAGCACCTATAATTCACCCCTCCACTTT
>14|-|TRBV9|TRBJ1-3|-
CASSVETRGNTIYF
TGTGCCAGCAGCGTAGAAACGAGAGGAAACACCATATATTTT
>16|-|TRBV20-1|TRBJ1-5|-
CSASQWGELGNQPQHF
TGCAGTGCTAGTCAGTGGGGTGAGTTGGGCAATCAGCCCCAGCATTTT
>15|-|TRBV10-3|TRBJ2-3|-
CAISEWGGAEDTQYF
TGTGCCATCAGTGAGTGGGGGGGGGCCGAGGATACGCAGTATTTT
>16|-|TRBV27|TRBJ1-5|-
CASRRDTQGSNQPQHF
TGTGCCAGCAGGCGGGACACCCAAGGCAGCAATCAGCCCCAGCATTTT
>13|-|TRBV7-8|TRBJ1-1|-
CASSLGRNTEAFF
TGTGCCAGCAGCTTAGGCAGGAACACTGAAGCTTTCTTT
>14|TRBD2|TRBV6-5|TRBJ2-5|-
CASRSSGGGETQYF
TGTGCCAGCCGTTCAAGCGGGGGAGGAGAGACCCAGTACTTC
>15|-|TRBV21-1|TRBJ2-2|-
CASSPSGPALGELFF
TGTGCCAGCAGTCCCTCGGGCCCGGCACTAGGGGAGCTGTTTTTT
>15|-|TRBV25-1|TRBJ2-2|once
CASMRGGEDTGELFF
TGTGCCAGCATGAGGGGGGGCGAGGACACCGGGGAGCTGTTTTTT
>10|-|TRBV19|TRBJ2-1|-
CASSIYEQFF
TGTGCCAGTAGTATCTATGAGCAGTTCTTC
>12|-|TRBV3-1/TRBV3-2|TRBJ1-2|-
CASSQSVHGYTF
TGTGCCAGCAGCCAGAGTGTGCACGGCTACACCTTC
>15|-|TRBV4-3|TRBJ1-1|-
CASSQDSGGYTEAFF
TGCGCCAGCAGCCAAGATTCCGGGGGGTACACTGAAGCTTTCTTT
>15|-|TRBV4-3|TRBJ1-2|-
CAGSQDEGMGYGYTF
TGCGCCGGCAGCCAAGATGAGGGGATGGGCTATGGCTACACCTTC
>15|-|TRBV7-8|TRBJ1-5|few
CASSLGQSFNQPQHF
TGTGCCAGCAGCTTAGGACAATCCTTTAATCAGCCCCAGCATTTT
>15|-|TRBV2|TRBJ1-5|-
CASREQGRINQPQHF
TGTGCCAGCAGGGAACAGGGTCGGATCAATCAGCCCCAGCATTTT
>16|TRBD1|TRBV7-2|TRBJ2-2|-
CASSLRDRVLKGELFF
TGTGCCAGCAGCCTCCGGGACAGGGTTTTAAAGGGGGAGCTGTTTTTT